Given below is one TCR beta chain in context. Its antigen remains unknown. The protocol was immunoSEQ multiplex PCR, while the TCRdb copy is restricted to in-frame clones and leaves out a portion. The sample lists over 65,000 clones; 76% were seen once. Single viable CD3+CD4+CD8-CD45RO+ cells were sorted as the memory CD4+ T cells. Total CD4+ T cells were enriched by CD4 positive selection. This sample stems from a study of memory CD4+ T cells and cytomegalovirus serostatus. Trimming shortened V by 2 bases and J by 7 bases, and 13 bases separated the two germline ends. CDR3 length: 14 residues. The germline V gene has CDR1 SGDLS and CDR2 YYNGEE. General study results and limits: About 40% of the roughly 160 known CMV-associated TCRbeta sequences appeared in CD4+ memory.

The chain employs TRBV9 and TRBJ2-1; D not certain. Sequencing was performed on memory CD4+ T cells from blood. This receptor was obtained from an adult in good health and CMV-seropositive. CDR3 nucleotides: TGTGCCAGCAGCGTCACAGATTTAGGGAATGAGCAGTTCTTC. This encodes CASSVTDLGNEQFF.